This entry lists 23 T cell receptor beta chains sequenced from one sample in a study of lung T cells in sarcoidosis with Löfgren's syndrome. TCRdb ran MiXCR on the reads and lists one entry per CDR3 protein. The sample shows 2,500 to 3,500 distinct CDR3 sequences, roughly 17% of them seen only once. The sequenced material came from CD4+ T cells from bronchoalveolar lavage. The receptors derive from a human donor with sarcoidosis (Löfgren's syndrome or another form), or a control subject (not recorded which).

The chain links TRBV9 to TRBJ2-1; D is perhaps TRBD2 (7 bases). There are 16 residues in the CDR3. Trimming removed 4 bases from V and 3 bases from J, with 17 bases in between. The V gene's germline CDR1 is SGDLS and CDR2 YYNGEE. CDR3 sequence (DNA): TGTGCCAGCAGCCTAGAGGGGGGGACTGTCTACAATGAGCAGTTCTTC. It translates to CASSLEGGTVYNEQFF. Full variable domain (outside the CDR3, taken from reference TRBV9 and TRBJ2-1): DSGVTQTPKHLITATGQRVTLRCSPRSGDLSVYWYQQSLDQGLQFLIQYYNGEERAKGNILERFSAQQFPDLHSELNLSSLELGDSALYFCASSLEGGTVYNEQFFGPGTRLTVL.

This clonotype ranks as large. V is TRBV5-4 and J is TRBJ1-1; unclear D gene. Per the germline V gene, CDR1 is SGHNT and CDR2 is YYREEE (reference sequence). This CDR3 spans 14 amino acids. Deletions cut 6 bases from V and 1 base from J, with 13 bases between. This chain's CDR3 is CASNTDLTNTEAFF. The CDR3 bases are TGTGCCAGCAACACGGACTTAACGAACACTGAAGCTTTCTTT.

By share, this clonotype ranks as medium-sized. CDR3 amino acids: CASSPLQGENTEAFF. The CDR3, as DNA: TGTGCCAGCTCACCGTTACAGGGAGAAAACACTGAAGCTTTCTTT. V and J are TRBV18 and TRBJ1-1; possibly TRBD1 for D (6 bases). CDR3 length equals 15 residues. Trimming took 3 bases from V and 2 from J, leaving 13 bases between them. Germline values: CDR1 KGHSH, CDR2 LQKENI.

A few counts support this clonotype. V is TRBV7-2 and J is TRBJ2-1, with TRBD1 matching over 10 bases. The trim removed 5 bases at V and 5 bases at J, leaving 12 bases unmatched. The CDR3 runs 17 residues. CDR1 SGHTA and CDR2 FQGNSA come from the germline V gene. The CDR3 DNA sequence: TGTGCCAGCAGCCTCAATTGGGGGACAGGGGACAACAATGAGCAGTTCTTC. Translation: CASSLNWGTGDNNEQFF.

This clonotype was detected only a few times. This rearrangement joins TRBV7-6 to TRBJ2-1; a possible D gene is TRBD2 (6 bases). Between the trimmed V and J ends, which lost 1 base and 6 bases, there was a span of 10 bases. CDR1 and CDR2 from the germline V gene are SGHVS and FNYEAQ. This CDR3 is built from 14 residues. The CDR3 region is CASSLVGLLNEQFF. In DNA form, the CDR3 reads TGTGCCAGCAGCTTAGTAGGACTACTCAATGAGCAGTTCTTC.

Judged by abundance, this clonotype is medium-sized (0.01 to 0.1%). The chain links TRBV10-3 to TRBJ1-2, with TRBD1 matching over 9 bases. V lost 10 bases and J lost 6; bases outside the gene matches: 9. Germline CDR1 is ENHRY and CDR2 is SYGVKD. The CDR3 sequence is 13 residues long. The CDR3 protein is CANGQGNSDGYTF. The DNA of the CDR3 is TGTGCCAACGGACAGGGGAACAGCGATGGCTACACCTTC.

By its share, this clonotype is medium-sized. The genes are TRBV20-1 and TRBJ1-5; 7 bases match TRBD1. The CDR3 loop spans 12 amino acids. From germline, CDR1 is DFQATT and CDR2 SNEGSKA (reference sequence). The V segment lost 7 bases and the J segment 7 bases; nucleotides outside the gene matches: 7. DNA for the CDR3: TGCAGTGTTACCGACAGGGTCCAGCCCCAGCATTTT. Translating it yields CSVTDRVQPQHF.

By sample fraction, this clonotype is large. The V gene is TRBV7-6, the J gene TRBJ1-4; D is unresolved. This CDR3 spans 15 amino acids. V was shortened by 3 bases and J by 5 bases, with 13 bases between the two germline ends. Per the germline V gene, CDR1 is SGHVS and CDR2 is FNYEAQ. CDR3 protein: CASSFSHDRNEKLFF. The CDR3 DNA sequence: TGTGCCAGCAGCTTCTCTCATGATCGGAATGAAAAACTGTTTTTT.

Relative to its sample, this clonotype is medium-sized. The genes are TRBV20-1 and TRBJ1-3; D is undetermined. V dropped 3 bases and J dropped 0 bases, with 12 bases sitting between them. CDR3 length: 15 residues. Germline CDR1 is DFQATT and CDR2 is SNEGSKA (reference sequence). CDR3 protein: CSASLIVRSGNTIYF. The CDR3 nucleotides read TGCAGTGCTAGTTTAATCGTCCGCTCTGGAAACACCATATATTTT.

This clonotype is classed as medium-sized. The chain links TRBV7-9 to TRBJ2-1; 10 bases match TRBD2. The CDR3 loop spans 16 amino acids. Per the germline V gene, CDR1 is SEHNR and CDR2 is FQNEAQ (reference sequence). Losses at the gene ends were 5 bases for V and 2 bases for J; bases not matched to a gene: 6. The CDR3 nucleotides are TGTGCCAGCAGCCCCTCACTAGCGGGGACCTACAATGAGCAGTTCTTC. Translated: CASSPSLAGTYNEQFF. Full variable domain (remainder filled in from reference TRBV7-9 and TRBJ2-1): DTGVSQNPRHKITKRGQNVTFRCDPISEHNRLYWYRQTLGQGPEFLTYFQNEAQLEKSRLLSDRFSAERPKGSFSTLEIQRTEQGDSAMYLCASSPSLAGTYNEQFFGPGTRLTVL.

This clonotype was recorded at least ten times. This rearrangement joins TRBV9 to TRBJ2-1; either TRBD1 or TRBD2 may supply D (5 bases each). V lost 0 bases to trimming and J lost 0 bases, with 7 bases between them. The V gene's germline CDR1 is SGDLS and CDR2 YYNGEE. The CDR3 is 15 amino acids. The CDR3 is CASSVARGSYNEQFF. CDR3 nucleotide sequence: TGTGCCAGCAGCGTAGCGAGGGGCTCCTACAATGAGCAGTTCTTC.

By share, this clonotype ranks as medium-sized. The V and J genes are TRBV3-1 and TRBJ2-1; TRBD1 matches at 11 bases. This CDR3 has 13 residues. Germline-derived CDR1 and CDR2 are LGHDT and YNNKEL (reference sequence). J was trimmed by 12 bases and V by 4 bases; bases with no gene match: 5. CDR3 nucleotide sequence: TGTGCCAGCAGCCCCGTTGGGACAGGGGGGCAGTTCTTC. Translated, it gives CASSPVGTGGQFF.

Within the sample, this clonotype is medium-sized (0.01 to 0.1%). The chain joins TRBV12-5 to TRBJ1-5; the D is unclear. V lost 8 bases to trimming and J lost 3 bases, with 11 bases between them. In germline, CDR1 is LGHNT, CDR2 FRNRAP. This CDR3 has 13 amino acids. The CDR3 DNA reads TGTGCTAGTAGATCGGATACCAATCAGCCCCAGCATTTT. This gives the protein CASRSDTNQPQHF.

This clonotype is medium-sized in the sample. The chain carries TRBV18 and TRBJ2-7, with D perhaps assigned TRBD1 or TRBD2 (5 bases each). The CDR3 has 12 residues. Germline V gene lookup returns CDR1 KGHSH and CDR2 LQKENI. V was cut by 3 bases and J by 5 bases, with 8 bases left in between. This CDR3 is CASSPSGHEQYV. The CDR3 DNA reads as TGTGCCAGCTCACCCTCGGGGCACGAGCAGTACGTC.

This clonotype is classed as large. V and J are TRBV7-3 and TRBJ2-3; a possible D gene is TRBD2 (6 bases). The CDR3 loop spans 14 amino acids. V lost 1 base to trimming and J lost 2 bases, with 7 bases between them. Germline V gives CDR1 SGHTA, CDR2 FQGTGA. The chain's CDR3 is CASSLRDFTDTQYF. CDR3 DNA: TGTGCCAGCAGCTTAAGGGACTTCACAGATACGCAGTATTTT.

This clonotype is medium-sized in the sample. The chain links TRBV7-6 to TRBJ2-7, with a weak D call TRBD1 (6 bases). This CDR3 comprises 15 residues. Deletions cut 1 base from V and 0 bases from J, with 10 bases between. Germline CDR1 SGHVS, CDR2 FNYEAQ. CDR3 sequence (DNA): TGTGCCAGCAGCTTAGGGGCGGACAGCTCCTACGAGCAGTACTTC. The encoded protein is CASSLGADSSYEQYF.

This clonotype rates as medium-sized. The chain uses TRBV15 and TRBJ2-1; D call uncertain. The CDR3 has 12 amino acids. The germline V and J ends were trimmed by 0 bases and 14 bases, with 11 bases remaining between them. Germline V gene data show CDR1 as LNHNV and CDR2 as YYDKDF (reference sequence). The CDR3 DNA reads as TGTGCCACCAGCAGAGATCGGTCCGGAAAGTTCTTC. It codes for CATSRDRSGKFF.

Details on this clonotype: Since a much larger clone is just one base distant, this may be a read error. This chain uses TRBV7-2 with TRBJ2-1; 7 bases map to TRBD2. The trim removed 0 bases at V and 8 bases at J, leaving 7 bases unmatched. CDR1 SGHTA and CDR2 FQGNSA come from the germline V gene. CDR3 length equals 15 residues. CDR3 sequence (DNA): TGTGCCAGCAGCTTAGCGGGAGGGCGATACCATGAGCAGTTCTTC. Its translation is CASSLAGGRYHEQFF.

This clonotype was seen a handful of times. This chain's CDR3 is CASSTRQGRYEQYF. The CDR3 DNA follows: TGTGCCAGCAGCACCCGACAGGGCCGCTACGAGCAGTACTTC. The chain employs TRBV7-2 and TRBJ2-7; the match to TRBD1 covers 7 bases. Germline V gene lookup returns CDR1 SGHTA and CDR2 FQGNSA. With V trimmed by 5 bases and J by 3 bases, 7 bases remained unmatched. CDR3 size: 14 residues.

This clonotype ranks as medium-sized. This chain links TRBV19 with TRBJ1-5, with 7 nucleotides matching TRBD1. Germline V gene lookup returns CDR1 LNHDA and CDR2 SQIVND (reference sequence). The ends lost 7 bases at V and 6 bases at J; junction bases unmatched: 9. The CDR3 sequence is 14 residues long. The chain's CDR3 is CASKRTGSLQPQHF. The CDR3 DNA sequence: TGTGCCAGTAAACGGACAGGCTCCCTTCAGCCCCAGCATTTT.

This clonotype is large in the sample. CDR3 loop: CASSIDSSYEQYV. The CDR3 nucleotides read TGTGCCAGCAGCATAGACAGCTCCTACGAGCAGTACGTC. J is TRBJ2-7 and V is TRBV28; the D gene is possibly TRBD1 (5 bases). This CDR3 is 13 amino acids long. The germline V and J ends were trimmed by 6 bases and 0 bases, with 9 bases remaining between them. The germline CDR1 and CDR2 sequences are MDHEN and SYDVKM.

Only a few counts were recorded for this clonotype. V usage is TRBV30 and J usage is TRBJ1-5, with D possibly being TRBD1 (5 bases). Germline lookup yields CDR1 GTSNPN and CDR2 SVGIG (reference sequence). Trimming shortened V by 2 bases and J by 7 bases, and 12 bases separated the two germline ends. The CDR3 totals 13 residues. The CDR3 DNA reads TGTGCCTGGAGTCCGGGGGTGTACCAGCCCCAGCATTTT. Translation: CAWSPGVYQPQHF.

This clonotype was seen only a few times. In DNA form, the CDR3 reads TGTGCCAGCAGCTTGGACCGATCATCCCTCCACTTT. Its protein is CASSLDRSSLHF. The chain carries TRBV5-4 and TRBJ1-6, with D unclear. Trimming took off 0 bases at V and 14 bases at J, with 9 bases between the two ends. Germline values: CDR1 SGHNT, CDR2 YYREEE (reference sequence). CDR3 length: 12 residues.